Each of the 4 T cell receptor beta chains below was sequenced from the same sample in a study of blood T cell repertoires in COVID-19. Clones were read by immunoSEQ multiplex PCR, and TCRdb kept only the in-frame ones, dropping some. The sample yields roughly 77,000 clones, around 90% seen once. The specimen was peripheral blood. The receptors come from a man aged 50 to 60 with active COVID-19.

The rearrangement links TRBV3-1 (or the pseudogene TRBV3-2) to TRBJ2-6; D might be TRBD2 (6 bases). The CDR3 is 19 residues long. CDR1 is LGHDT and CDR2 is YNNKEL in the germline V gene (reference sequence). The V gene lost 0 bases and the J gene lost 0 bases, with 15 bases spanning the gap. CDR3 amino acids: CASSQDWGDRTSGANVLTF. CDR3 in DNA: TGTGCCAGCAGCCAAGATTGGGGGGACCGTACCTCTGGGGCCAACGTCCTGACTTTC.

The V gene is TRBV28, the J gene TRBJ1-1, with 8 bases lining up with TRBD1. Trimming took 3 bases from V and 1 from J; bases not matched to a gene: 7. This CDR3 is built from 16 residues. The germline V gene has CDR1 MDHEN and CDR2 SYDVKM. The CDR3 sequence: CASSFRQGAPNTEAFF. CDR3 DNA: TGTGCCAGCAGTTTCCGGCAGGGGGCGCCGAACACTGAAGCTTTCTTT.

The chain carries TRBV2 and TRBJ1-1; D unclear. Germline lookup yields CDR1 SNHLY and CDR2 FYNNEI. The CDR3 is 13 residues long. Trimming took off 3 bases at V and 1 base at J, with 6 bases between the two ends. The CDR3 nucleotides are TGTGCCAGCAGTGATACAGAGAACACTGAAGCTTTCTTT. This sequence encodes CASSDTENTEAFF.

The gene calls are TRBV11-2 and TRBJ1-5, with 10 bases fitting TRBD1. The CDR3 loop spans 15 amino acids. V lost 5 bases and J lost 3; bases outside the gene matches: 4. Germline CDR1 reads SGHAT; CDR2 reads FQNNGV. Written as DNA, the CDR3 is TGTGCCAGCAGCCAGACAGGGGGCGCCAATCAGCCCCAGCATTTT. It yields the protein CASSQTGGANQPQHF.